This T cell receptor beta chain was found in a study of regulatory T cells in long-lasting Graves disease. This clonotype was found many times. Its antigen is unknown. One junction end disagrees with the germline gene, perhaps due to a read error. Time point of the sample: newly diagnosed GD, antithyroid drugs for less than 3 months. Preparation of the TCR library used RNA extracted from PBMCs. According to the study, TCR beta libraries were built with iRepertoire HTBI primers and CDR3-region Arm-PCR. From the multiplex PCR reads, TCRdb called clonotypes with MiXCR, one entry per CDR3 protein. The repertoire holds approximately 540,000 distinct CDR3 sequences, approximately 12% seen once, with around 9.3% in the top ten. Notes on the study in general: Under persistent disease, TRBV28, TRBJ1-2 and TRBJ2-5 were used preferentially.

The CDR3 runs to 13 residues. In germline, CDR1 is SGHRS, CDR2 YFSETQ. The same specimen was also included in a second study, on T cells in Graves' hyperthyroidism and ophthalmopathy. That source notes: Ophthalmopathy onset followed model prediction by a median about six months.

Source: peripheral blood mononuclear cells (PBMCs), taken at new diagnosis, from a patient treated with antithyroid drugs. The chain employs TRBV5-1 and TRBJ2-7; D call uncertain. This clonotype was obtained from a woman aged 25 to 39 with Graves disease. The CDR3 is CASSSDPSYEQYF. The CDR3 DNA reads TGTGCCAGCAGCTCAGACCCCTCCTACGAGCAGTACTTC.